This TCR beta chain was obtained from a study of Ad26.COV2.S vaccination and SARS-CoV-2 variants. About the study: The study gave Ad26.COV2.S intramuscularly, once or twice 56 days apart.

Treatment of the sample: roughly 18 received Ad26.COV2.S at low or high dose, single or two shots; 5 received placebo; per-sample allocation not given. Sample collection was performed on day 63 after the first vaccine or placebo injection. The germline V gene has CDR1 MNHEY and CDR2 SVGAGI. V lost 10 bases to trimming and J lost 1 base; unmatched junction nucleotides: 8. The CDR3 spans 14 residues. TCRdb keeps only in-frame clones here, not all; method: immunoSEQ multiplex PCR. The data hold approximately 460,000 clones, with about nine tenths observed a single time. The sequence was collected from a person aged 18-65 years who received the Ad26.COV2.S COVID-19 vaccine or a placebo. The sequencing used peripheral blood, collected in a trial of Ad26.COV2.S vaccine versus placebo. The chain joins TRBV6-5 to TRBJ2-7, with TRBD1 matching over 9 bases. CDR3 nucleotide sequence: TGTGCCACCACTCACGGGACAGGGTCCTACGAGCAGTACTTC. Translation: CATTHGTGSYEQYF.